This T cell receptor (beta chain) was captured by sequencing in a study of OX40 agonist ivuxolimab in advanced cancers. As for the study in general: Among those treated, three patients had partial responses, one with hepatocellular carcinoma and two with cutaneous melanoma. Study findings and constraints: Dosing at 0.1 to 3.0 mg/kg was accompanied by clonal expansion of CD4+ and CD8+ blood T cells by week 6. Partial responders receiving 0.1-3.0 mg/kg showed among the lowest clonal expansion. Expanded clones tended on average to be more numerous among CD8+ T cells than CD4+.

CDR1 and CDR2 (germline): SGDLS, YYNGEE. The CDR3 covers 16 residues. The J segment lost 2 bases and the V segment lost 3 bases, leaving 4 bases of the junction unmatched. Produced via immunoSEQ multiplex PCR; TCRdb's table is partial and in-frame only. The repertoire holds more than 90,000 clones, around 80% seen once, with around 5.5% in the top ten. As to this clone: Its specificity is not known.

The chain couples TRBV9 to TRBJ2-7; 14 bases line up with TRBD2. This material consisted of CD4+ or CD8+ T cells sorted from blood, taken in a trial of the OX40 agonist ivuxolimab. This receptor was taken from an adult with an advanced solid tumor such as melanoma, head and neck, liver or kidney cancer. The CDR3 region has the DNA TGTGCCAGCAGCGCGCCGGGACTAGCGGGGGCCTACGAGCAGTACTTC. Protein: CASSAPGLAGAYEQYF.